The present TCR beta chain was sequenced within a study of blood T cell repertoires in COVID-19 (dated by TCRdb to 2020 to 2021). Context from the whole study: Samples covering the acute and convalescent phases of COVID-19 were provided by collaborators in the United States, Italy and Spain. Subjects who had been exposed to COVID-19, were actively infected with it, or had recovered from it provided the deeply sampled blood TCRbeta repertoires that made up the dataset. The prospective study material was composed of cDNA or gDNA derived from T cells, B-cell-depleted T cells, or PBMCs. The sample metadata nearly always contained a de-identified subject ID, COVID-19 status, age in years and sex. The repertoires were made available in a free public database intended to serve as a resource for research on the immune response to SARS-CoV-2. HLA class I and class II types, where available, came from metadata supplied by the sample provider rather than from assay-based typing. Samples were obtained from the ongoing ImmuneRACE study (first 160 participants) and from over 1,000 subjects provided by 6 global collaborators. General study outcomes and caveats: The amount of clinical and demographic metadata varied by source and participant and was provided uncurated.

TCRbeta CDR3 regions were amplified from genomic DNA by means of the immunoSEQ Assay, a bias-controlled multiplex PCR. Per the authors' processing: The number of nucleated cells in each sample was estimated from the amplification of reference gene primers within the assay. Sequence reads were collapsed and filtered to measure the absolute abundance of every unique TCRbeta CDR3 rearrangement. Productive Simpson clonality was computed per sample as the square root of Simpson's diversity index over productive rearrangements. TCRdb took over this immuneACCESS table, retaining in-frame rearrangements with V and J assigned. Such tables are incomplete; in checked studies, under half of the missing clones stem from an unresolved V gene, and the remainder is unexplained. V and J calls and clone size are given by that table; D and trimming were obtained from the DNA. The sample has around 700,000 clones on record, 80% to 90% of them singletons. Under 0.3% of the sample belongs to the ten largest clones.

A note on this clone: Its specific antigen is unknown. No base qualities exist here, and no much larger clone lies one base off it.

The collaborating institutions used their own protocols to collect whole blood in K2EDTA tubes. For TCRbeta analysis, collaborators shipped samples in one of three forms: frozen whole blood, isolated PBMCs, or DNA extracted from either of those sample types. Reading from cysteine to phenylalanine, the CDR3 counts 14 amino acids. Of all the DNA, just the CDR3 is kept, 42 bases in frame from base 1. From a lookup of the germline V gene, CDR1 and CDR2 are SGHTA and FQGTGA. Ends trimmed: V by 5 bases, J by 9 bases; bases unmatched to a gene: 5. The TCR sequence derives from a woman between 18 and 30 years old with acute or convalescent COVID-19. Sequencing was performed on peripheral blood. This chain joins TRBV7-3 to TRBJ1-6; 9 middle bases align to TRBD1. The bases read TGTGCCAGCAGCCCGACAGGGGGTAGTTCACCCCTCCACTTT. It encodes CASSPTGGSSPLHF. When the CDR3 is completed using the reference TRBV7-3 and TRBJ1-6 genes on either side, the full variable domain is GAGVSQTPSNKVTEKGKYVELRCDPISGHTALYWYRQSLGQGPEFLIYFQGTGAADDSGLPNDRFFAVRPEGSVSTLKIQRTERGDSAVYLCASSPTGGSSPLHFGNGTRLTVT.